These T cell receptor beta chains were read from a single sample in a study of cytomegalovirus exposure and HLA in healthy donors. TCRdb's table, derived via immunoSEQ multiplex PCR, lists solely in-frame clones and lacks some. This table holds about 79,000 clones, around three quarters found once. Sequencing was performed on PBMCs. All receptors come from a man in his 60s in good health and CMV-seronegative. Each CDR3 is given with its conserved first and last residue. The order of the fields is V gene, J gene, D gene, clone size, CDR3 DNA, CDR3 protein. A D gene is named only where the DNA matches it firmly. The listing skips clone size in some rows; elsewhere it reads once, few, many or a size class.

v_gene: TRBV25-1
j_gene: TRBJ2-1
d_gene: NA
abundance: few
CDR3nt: TGTGCCAGCAGCGGTTCGGGAGTAGACAATGAGCAGTTCTTC
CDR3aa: CASSGSGVDNEQFF

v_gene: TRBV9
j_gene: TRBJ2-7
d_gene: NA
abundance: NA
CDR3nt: TGTGCCAGCAGCCTAAAGGGGCAGGGTCTGCACGAGCAGTACTTC
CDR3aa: CASSLKGQGLHEQYF

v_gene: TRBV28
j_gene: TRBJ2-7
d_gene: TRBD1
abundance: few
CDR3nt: TGTGCCAGCAGTTTAACAGGGGTGGGCGAGCAGTACTTC
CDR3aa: CASSLTGVGEQYF

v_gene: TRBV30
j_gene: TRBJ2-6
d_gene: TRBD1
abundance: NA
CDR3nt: TGTGCCTGTACCCGGACAGGGGCATTACTCTCTGGGGCCAACGTCCTGACTTTC
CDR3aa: CACTRTGALLSGANVLTF

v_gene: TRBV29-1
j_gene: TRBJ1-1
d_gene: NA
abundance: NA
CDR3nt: TGCAGCGTTGGCAGGGGTAGTGAAGCTTTCTTT
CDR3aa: CSVGRGSEAFF

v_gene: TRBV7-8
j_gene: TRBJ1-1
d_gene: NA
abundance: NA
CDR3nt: TGTGCCAGCAGCTTAGTTGGCAAAAACACTGAAGCTTTCTTT
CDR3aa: CASSLVGKNTEAFF

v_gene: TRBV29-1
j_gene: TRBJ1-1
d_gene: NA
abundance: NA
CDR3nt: TGCAGCGGCAGCGTGAACACTGAAGCTTTCTTT
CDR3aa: CSGSVNTEAFF

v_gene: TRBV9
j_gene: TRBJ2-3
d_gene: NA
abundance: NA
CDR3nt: TGTGCCAGCAGCGCAGGGGTGAGCACAGATACGCAGTATTTT
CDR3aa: CASSAGVSTDTQYF

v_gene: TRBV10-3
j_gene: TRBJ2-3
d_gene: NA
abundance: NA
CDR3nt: TGTGCCATCAGTGCGGGACTGGATCGAAATACGCAGTATTTT
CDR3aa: CAISAGLDRNTQYF

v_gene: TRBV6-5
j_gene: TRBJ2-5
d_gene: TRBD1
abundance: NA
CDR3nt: TGTGCCAGCAGCCTCGGGACAGGGCTCCAAGAGACCCAGTACTTC
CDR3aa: CASSLGTGLQETQYF

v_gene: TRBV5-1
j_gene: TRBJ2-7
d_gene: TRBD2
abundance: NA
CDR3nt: TGCGCCAGCAGCTCACGGTCGGGACTAGCCTCCTACGAGCAGTACTTC
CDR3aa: CASSSRSGLASYEQYF

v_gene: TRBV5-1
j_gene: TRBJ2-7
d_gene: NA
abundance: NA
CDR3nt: TGCGCCAGCAGCTTGGTTAGCGGTGGCTACGAGCAGTACTTC
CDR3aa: CASSLVSGGYEQYF

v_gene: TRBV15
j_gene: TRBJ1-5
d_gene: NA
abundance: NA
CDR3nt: TGTGCCACCAGCAGAGATGGCAGGGGTAGCAATCAGCCCCAGCATTTT
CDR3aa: CATSRDGRGSNQPQHF

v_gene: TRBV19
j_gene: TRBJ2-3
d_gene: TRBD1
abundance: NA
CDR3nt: TGTGCCAGTAGTACCCCGGGACAGGGATCTAGCACAGATACGCAGTATTTT
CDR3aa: CASSTPGQGSSTDTQYF

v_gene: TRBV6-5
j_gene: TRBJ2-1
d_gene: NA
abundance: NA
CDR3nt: TGTGCCAGCAGTAACGGGGACTCCCCCTACAATGAGCAGTTCTTC
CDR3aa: CASSNGDSPYNEQFF

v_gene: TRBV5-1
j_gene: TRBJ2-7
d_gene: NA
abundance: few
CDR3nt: TGCGCCAGCAGCGACCACCAGACTAACTACGAGCAGTACTTC
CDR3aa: CASSDHQTNYEQYF

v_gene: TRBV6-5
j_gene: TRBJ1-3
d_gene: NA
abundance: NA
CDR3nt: TGTGCCAGCAGTTCGCCACAGGCGGGAGGAAACACCATATATTTT
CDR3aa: CASSSPQAGGNTIYF

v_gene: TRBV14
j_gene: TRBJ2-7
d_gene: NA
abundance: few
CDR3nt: TGTGCCAGCAGCCAAACCGTAACAGGGACCTACGAGCAGTACTTC
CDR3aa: CASSQTVTGTYEQYF

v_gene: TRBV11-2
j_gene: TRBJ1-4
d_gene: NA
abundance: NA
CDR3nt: TGTGCCAGCAGCTTAGGGCGGGGGGGAAAACTGTTTTTT
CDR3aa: CASSLGRGGKLFF

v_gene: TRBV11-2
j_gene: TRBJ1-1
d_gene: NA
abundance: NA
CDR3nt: TGTGCCAGCAGCTTAAACCAGGGTGATGTTGAAGCTTTCTTT
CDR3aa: CASSLNQGDVEAFF

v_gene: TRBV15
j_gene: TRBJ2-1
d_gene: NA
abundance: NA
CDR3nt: TGTGCCACCAGCAGATCCCAGGCCCACAATGAGCAGTTCTTC
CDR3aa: CATSRSQAHNEQFF